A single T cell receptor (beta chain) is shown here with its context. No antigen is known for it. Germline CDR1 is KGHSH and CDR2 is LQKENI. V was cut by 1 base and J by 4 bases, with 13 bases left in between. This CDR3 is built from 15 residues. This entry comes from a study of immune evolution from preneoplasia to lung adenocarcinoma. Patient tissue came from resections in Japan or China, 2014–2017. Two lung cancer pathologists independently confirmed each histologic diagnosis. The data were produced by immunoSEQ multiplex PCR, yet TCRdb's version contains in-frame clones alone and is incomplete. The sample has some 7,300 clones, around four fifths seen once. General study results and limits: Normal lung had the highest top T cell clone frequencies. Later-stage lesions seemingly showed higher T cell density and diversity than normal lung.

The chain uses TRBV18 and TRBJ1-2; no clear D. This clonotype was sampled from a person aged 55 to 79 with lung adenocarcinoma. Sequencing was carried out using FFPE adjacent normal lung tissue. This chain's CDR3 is CASSPRPGDGYGYTF. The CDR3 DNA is TGTGCCAGCTCACCACGGCCGGGAGACGGCTATGGCTACACCTTC.